Following are 28 T cell receptor beta chains from one sample sequenced in a study of cytomegalovirus exposure and HLA in healthy donors. Repertoires were generated with immunoSEQ multiplex PCR, while TCRdb's copy carries only in-frame clones and drops some. The sample has roughly 98,000 clones, more than 85% seen once. Sample: PBMCs. The source of these receptors is a man aged 18 to 30 in good health and CMV-seropositive.

The V gene is TRBV2, the J gene TRBJ1-2; D remains unclear. The CDR3 spans 11 residues. Germline-derived CDR1 and CDR2 are SNHLY and FYNNEI. Trimming removed 5 bases from V and 8 bases from J, with 9 bases in between. CDR3 nucleotide sequence: TGTGCCAGCAGTAGCTACGGGGGCTACACCTTC. This codes for CASSSYGGYTF.

V gene TRBV10-1 combines with J gene TRBJ2-7, with TRBD2 matching over 11 bases. The ends lost 5 bases at V and 5 bases at J; junction bases unmatched: 14. CDR1 WNHNN and CDR2 SYGVQD come from the germline V gene (reference sequence). CDR3 length equals 17 residues. The CDR3 reads CASSRTGTGTSGHEQYF. The CDR3 region has the DNA TGCGCCAGCAGTCGAACGGGCACCGGGACTAGCGGCCACGAGCAGTACTTC.

V and J are TRBV5-1 and TRBJ1-1; 8 nucleotides match TRBD1. The length of the CDR3 is 15 residues. After removal of 4 bases from V and 5 bases from J, the junction contained 10 bases not matched to a gene. Germline CDR1 reads SGHRS; CDR2 reads YFSETQ. This CDR3 reads CASSGNRGDRTEAFF. The CDR3 nucleotides are TGCGCCAGCAGCGGGAACAGGGGGGACCGGACTGAAGCTTTCTTT.

This chain joins TRBV2 and TRBJ1-4; D is unresolved. CDR3 length equals 15 residues. Trimming removed 5 bases at V and 6 bases at J, with 16 bases between. Germline lookup yields CDR1 SNHLY and CDR2 FYNNEI. The chain's CDR3 is CASSRSRGRDEKLFF. CDR3 nucleotides: TGTGCCAGCAGTCGGAGCCGGGGTAGGGATGAAAAACTGTTTTTT.

The rearrangement links TRBV5-1 to TRBJ2-7, with 8 bases fitting TRBD1. Looked up from germline, CDR1 is SGHRS and CDR2 is YFSETQ. This CDR3 is built from 16 residues. V was pared by 2 bases and J by 0 bases, with 7 bases of the junction left unmatched. The CDR3 nucleotides read TGCGCCAGCAGCTTTCTCCCGGGACAGGACTCCTACGAGCAGTACTTC. The encoded protein is CASSFLPGQDSYEQYF.

The chain couples TRBV25-1 to TRBJ2-5; possibly TRBD2 for D (6 bases). Germline V CDR1 and CDR2: MGHDK, SYGVNS. With 2 bases removed from V and 1 base from J, the gap between germline ends came to 11 bases. The CDR3 contains 15 residues. The CDR3 loop is CASSEAEGGQETQYF. The CDR3 DNA reads TGTGCCAGCAGTGAAGCGGAGGGCGGCCAAGAGACCCAGTACTTC.

The chain has TRBV5-4 and TRBJ1-1, with D maybe TRBD1 (5 bases). In germline, CDR1 is SGHNT, CDR2 YYREEE (reference sequence). Trimming removed 6 bases from V and 4 bases from J, with 7 bases in between. This CDR3 comprises 11 residues. CDR3 DNA: TGTGCCAGCACCGGGGGCACTGAAGCTTTCTTT. It is translated as CASTGGTEAFF.

This clone appeared a few times. V usage is TRBV7-2 and J usage is TRBJ1-5; D not certain. The CDR3 has 13 residues. Germline V gives CDR1 SGHTA, CDR2 FQGNSA. The V end was cut by 5 bases, the J end by 5 bases, with 10 bases between. The CDR3 sequence: CASSQRLDQPQHF. The CDR3 DNA reads TGTGCCAGCAGCCAGCGCTTGGATCAGCCCCAGCATTTT.

The chain has TRBV7-2 and TRBJ2-3; 14 nucleotides align to TRBD2. The V and J ends lost 5 bases and 2 bases, in that order; junction bases with no gene match: 6. Germline assignment: CDR1 SGHTA and CDR2 FQGNSA. This CDR3 is built from 17 residues. The CDR3 region has the DNA TGTGCCAGCAGCGTCGCGACTAGCGGGGGGGCCACAGATACGCAGTATTTT. Protein: CASSVATSGGATDTQYF.

This chain links TRBV28 with TRBJ1-4; possible D gene TRBD1, 6 bases. Germline CDR1 is MDHEN and CDR2 is SYDVKM. Trimming took off 8 bases at V and 2 bases at J, with 21 bases between the two ends. CDR3 length equals 17 residues. DNA for the CDR3: TGTGCCAGCTGTGGAGCGCAGGGGATAGTTACTAATGAAAAACTGTTTTTT. It yields the protein CASCGAQGIVTNEKLFF.

The V and J genes are TRBV9 and TRBJ2-3; tentative D call: TRBD1 (7 bases). CDR1 is SGDLS and CDR2 is YYNGEE in the germline V gene. V was pared by 0 bases and J by 0 bases, with 11 bases between. There are 16 residues in the CDR3. The chain's CDR3 is CASSVAGGTSTDTQYF. DNA of the CDR3: TGTGCCAGCAGCGTAGCAGGGGGGACTAGCACAGATACGCAGTATTTT.

This chain uses TRBV28 with TRBJ1-5, with TRBD1 as a possible D gene (5 bases). The CDR3 has 18 amino acids. From germline, CDR1 is MDHEN and CDR2 SYDVKM. The V gene lost 4 bases and the J gene lost 4 bases, with 23 bases spanning the gap. As DNA, the CDR3 is TGTGCCAGCAGTTGGTGGGGCCGCACTTCACTGACAAATCAGCCCCAGCATTTT. Its protein product is CASSWWGRTSLTNQPQHF.

CDR3 DNA sequence: TGTGCCACCAGCACAGGGTTTTTACGCGAGCAGTACTTC. Its protein is CATSTGFLREQYF. V usage is TRBV15 and J usage is TRBJ2-7; weak D call: TRBD1 (5 bases). The CDR3 runs 13 residues. Germline CDR1 is LNHNV and CDR2 is YYDKDF (reference sequence). Trimming pared 4 bases from V and 6 bases from J, leaving 13 bases between.

The gene calls are TRBV6-5 and TRBJ1-3; no firm D call. The CDR3 has 16 amino acids. The germline gives CDR1 MNHEY, CDR2 SVGAGI. Trimming cost V 0 bases and J 0 bases, with 9 bases left between them. The CDR3 nucleotides are TGTGCCAGCAGTTACTCGTTCACAGACTCTGGAAACACCATATATTTT. The encoded protein is CASSYSFTDSGNTIYF.

The chain links TRBV4-1 to TRBJ2-3; 7 bases map to TRBD1. CDR1 MGHRA and CDR2 YSYEKL come from the germline V gene. There are 13 residues in the CDR3. V shed 3 bases and J 6 bases; nucleotides not matched to a gene: 3. For the CDR3, the DNA is TGCGCCAGCAGCCAGCCGGGACAGGATACGCAGTATTTT. This gives the protein CASSQPGQDTQYF.

The chain carries TRBV2 and TRBJ2-5; TRBD2 agrees at 9 bases. Germline loops: CDR1 SNHLY, CDR2 FYNNEI. V trimming: 6 bases; J trimming: 4 bases; junction bases outside the gene matches: 15. This CDR3 comprises 17 residues. The CDR3 here is CASRLGEGLAGLETQYF. CDR3 in DNA: TGTGCCAGCAGACTTGGCGAGGGGCTAGCGGGGTTAGAGACCCAGTACTTC.

The chain has TRBV9 and TRBJ2-7; D unclear. The CDR3 loop spans 16 amino acids. Trimming cost V 1 base and J 6 bases, with 20 bases left between them. Germline lookup yields CDR1 SGDLS and CDR2 YYNGEE. CDR3 bases: TGTGCCAGCAGCGTATCTGTCGATTTGCTATCTAGCGAGCAGTACTTC. Protein sequence: CASSVSVDLLSSEQYF.

The chain links TRBV13 to TRBJ2-7; 7 positions agree with TRBD1. Per germline, CDR1 PRHDT and CDR2 FYEKMQ (reference sequence). V lost 5 bases to trimming and J lost 5 bases; unmatched junction nucleotides: 6. There are 13 residues in the CDR3. CDR3 loop: CASSNRGFNEQYF. The CDR3 nucleotides are TGTGCCAGCAGCAACAGGGGTTTCAACGAGCAGTACTTC.

The chain is built from TRBV7-9 and TRBJ2-1; 9 nucleotides align to TRBD1. J gave up 3 bases and V 6 bases, and 6 bases lay outside the gene matches. In germline, CDR1 is SEHNR, CDR2 FQNEAQ (reference sequence). This CDR3 is 15 amino acids long. DNA of the CDR3: TGTGCCAGCAGTGGGACAGGGACTTACTACAATGAGCAGTTCTTC. It codes for CASSGTGTYYNEQFF.

The chain uses TRBV5-4 and TRBJ2-7; 7 nucleotides align to TRBD1. CDR1 and CDR2 (germline): SGHNT, YYREEE (reference sequence). V was pared by 3 bases and J by 6 bases, with 9 bases of the junction left unmatched. This CDR3 region has 14 residues. CDR3 sequence: CASSSGTARGEQYF. DNA for the CDR3: TGTGCCAGCAGCTCTGGGACAGCGAGGGGCGAGCAGTACTTC. Variable domain in full (rest from reference TRBV5-4 and TRBJ2-7): ETGVTQSPTHLIKTRGQQVTLRCSSQSGHNTVSWYQQALGQGPQFIFQYYREEENGRGNFPPRFSGLQFPNYSSELNVNALELDDSALYLCASSSGTARGEQYFGPGTRLTVT.

The rearrangement uses TRBV7-2 and TRBJ2-7; 7 bases map to TRBD1. This CDR3 is built from 16 residues. Germline values: CDR1 SGHTA, CDR2 FQGNSA. The V segment lost 3 bases and the J segment 2 bases; nucleotides outside the gene matches: 10. The CDR3 is CASSFIRQGSTYEQYF. CDR3 nucleotides: TGTGCCAGCAGCTTTATCCGACAGGGATCCACCTACGAGCAGTACTTC.

The CDR3 reads CATSRPQGYEQYF. As DNA, the CDR3 is TGTGCCACCAGCAGACCACAGGGTTACGAGCAGTACTTC. The chain combines TRBV15 with TRBJ2-7; D possibly corresponds to TRBD1 (6 bases). Per the germline V gene, CDR1 is LNHNV and CDR2 is YYDKDF (reference sequence). V lost 2 bases and J lost 4, with 9 bases in between. The CDR3 runs 13 residues.

This clone was counted only a few times. The chain recombines TRBV20-1 with TRBJ2-7; D is possibly TRBD1 (5 bases). Germline values: CDR1 DFQATT, CDR2 SNEGSKA (reference sequence). Trimming removed 4 bases from V and 2 bases from J, with 6 bases in between. The CDR3 runs to 11 residues. The CDR3 DNA reads TGCAGTGCTAAGGGGACCTACGAGCAGTACTTC. It specifies CSAKGTYEQYF.

The chain is built from TRBV6-5 and TRBJ2-7; 7 bases line up with TRBD2. Per the germline V gene, CDR1 is MNHEY and CDR2 is SVGAGI. With 6 bases clipped from V and 3 bases from J, the junction kept 11 bases outside the gene matches. This CDR3 contains 15 residues. CDR3 in amino acids: CASSPPRGNRYEQYF. The CDR3, as DNA: TGTGCCAGCAGCCCGCCGCGGGGGAATCGCTACGAGCAGTACTTC.

The rearrangement uses TRBV11-3 and TRBJ2-7, with 9 bases fitting TRBD2. CDR1 and CDR2 (germline): SGHNT, YENEEA. The CDR3 runs to 16 residues. V trimming: 5 bases; J trimming: 2 bases; junction bases outside the gene matches: 10. In DNA form, the CDR3 reads TGTGCCAGCAGCGATAGGCTAGCGGGAAAGACCTACGAGCAGTACTTC. Its protein product is CASSDRLAGKTYEQYF. The full variable domain, in which reference TRBV11-3 and TRBJ2-7 provide the parts outside the CDR3, is EAGVVQSPRYKIIEKKQPVAFWCNPISGHNTLYWYLQNLGQGPELLIRYENEEAVDDSQLPKDRFSAERLKGVDSTLKIQPAELGDSAVYLCASSDRLAGKTYEQYFGPGTRLTVT.

The genes are TRBV29-1 and TRBJ2-3; D perhaps matches TRBD2 (6 bases). The CDR3 extends over 14 amino acids. Germline V lookup: CDR1 SQVTM, CDR2 ANQGSEA. Trimming took off 5 bases at V and 1 base at J, with 13 bases between the two ends. The CDR3 region has the DNA TGCAGCGTTCATACGGGACTTGGCACAGATACGCAGTATTTT. It translates to CSVHTGLGTDTQYF.

V and J are TRBV7-2 and TRBJ2-7, with D maybe TRBD2 (7 bases). The CDR3 is made up of 15 amino acids. The germline V gene has CDR1 SGHTA and CDR2 FQGNSA. V was shortened by 5 bases and J by 1 base, with 15 bases between the two germline ends. CDR3 nucleotide sequence: TGTGCCAGCAGCCTCACGGGGGGCCGTTCCTACGAGCAGTACTTC. Encoded protein: CASSLTGGRSYEQYF.

In DNA, the CDR3 is TGTGCCAGCAGTGAATTGGATAGCAGGAGGTACGAGCAGTACTTC. Translation gives CASSELDSRRYEQYF. This chain joins TRBV6-1 and TRBJ2-7; D may be TRBD2 (5 bases). The CDR3 has 15 amino acids. The ends were cut back, 2 bases at V and 4 bases at J, with 15 bases in the middle. Per germline, CDR1 MNHNS and CDR2 SASEGT.